Below, 6 T cell receptor beta chains from the same sample are listed, as sequenced in a study of response to subunit inactivated influenza vaccine. TCRdb analysed the RT-PCR reads with MiXCR anew, one entry per CDR3 protein. The sample lists 650,000 to 700,000 distinct CDR3 sequences; around 14% were seen once. Sequenced material: PBMCs from blood, taken approximately 12 days after vaccination. The receptors stem from a man aged 45-65 years who received an inactivated influenza vaccine.

This clonotype has only a few counts. The CDR3 sequence is CASSQDPLAGGLDTQYF. In DNA form, the CDR3 reads TGTGCCAGCAGCCAAGATCCCCTAGCGGGGGGGCTAGATACGCAGTATTTT. This sequence joins TRBV4-2 and TRBJ2-3; TRBD2 matches at 12 bases. With V trimmed by 0 bases and J by 5 bases, 6 bases remained unmatched. This CDR3 region has 17 residues. The germline V gene encodes CDR1 LGHNA and CDR2 YNFKEQ.

This clonotype was picked up a small number of times. This CDR3 reads CASSYFDPKAGSPLHF. The CDR3 bases are TGTGCCAGCAGTTACTTCGACCCAAAGGCCGGATCACCCCTCCACTTT. The V and J genes are TRBV6-5 and TRBJ1-6; no clear D gene. Trimming removed 1 base from V and 10 bases from J, with 17 bases in between. Germline V CDR1 and CDR2: MNHEY, SVGAGI. The CDR3 is 16 amino acids.

The rearrangement joins TRBV6-1 to TRBJ2-5; 8 nucleotides line up with TRBD1. Germline V gene sequence: CDR1 MNHNS, CDR2 SASEGT. This CDR3 region has 15 residues. The V gene end was trimmed by 3 bases and the J gene end by 5 bases; junction bases not matched to a gene: 8. In DNA form, the CDR3 reads TGTGCCAGCAGTGAGAGACCAGGGGGCGCGGAGACCCAGTACTTC. Its protein product is CASSERPGGAETQYF.

Comment on this clonotype: This sequence may be a read error, since a much larger clone differs from it by one base. The chain carries TRBV5-1 and TRBJ2-1; weak D call: TRBD2 (6 bases). This CDR3 is built from 16 residues. In germline, CDR1 is SGHRS, CDR2 YFSETQ. This chain's CDR3 is CPSSTGLLPPHNEQFF. DNA for the CDR3: TGCCCCAGCAGCACAGGACTACTCCCTCCACACAATGAGCAGTTCTTC.

The chain combines TRBV6-2 or TRBV6-3 with TRBJ2-1; D not certain. This CDR3 is 16 amino acids long. Germline lookup yields CDR1 MNHEY and CDR2 SVGEGT. Trimming removed 0 bases at V and 0 bases at J, with 9 bases between. The CDR3: CASSYSMGNSYNEQFF. CDR3 DNA: TGTGCCAGCAGTTACTCGATGGGAAACTCCTACAATGAGCAGTTCTTC.

This clonotype turned up a few times. J is TRBJ2-3 and V is TRBV5-1; D gene ambiguous. Looked up from germline, CDR1 is SGHRS and CDR2 is YFSETQ. Between the trimmed V and J ends, which lost 4 bases and 1 base, there was a span of 16 bases. The CDR3 is 16 residues long. This chain's CDR3 is CASSLDGPLGTDTQYF. The CDR3, as DNA: TGCGCCAGCAGCCTAGACGGCCCGCTAGGCACAGATACGCAGTATTTT.